This T cell receptor (beta chain) was obtained from a study of post-analysis software for immune sequencing data. Whole-study context: Progressive-relapsing, secondary progressive and relapsing-remitting multiple sclerosis were among the disease courses included. Findings and limits, study-wide: A significant reduction in normalized Chao1 diversity was observed in multiple sclerosis patients versus controls. Those samples that were prepared in the same batch co-clustered strongly by F measure. Roughly five TRBV segments appeared more often in patients than in controls, and TRBV5-6, TRBV5-1 and TRBV20-1 were among these.

Germline lookup yields CDR1 SQVTM and CDR2 ANQGSEA. This CDR3 is built from 13 residues. Trimming removed 7 bases from V and 3 bases from J, with 15 bases in between. This clonotype was seen many times. Its antigen is not known. Unique molecular identifiers tagged the TCR beta cDNA libraries. Out of roughly 0.85 to 10 million T cells, about 510,000 cDNA molecules were generated. TCRdb reanalysed the PCR reads using MiXCR and keeps one entry per CDR3 protein. Found here are around 260,000 distinct CDR3 sequences, approximately 34% of them singletons; the top ten hold around 4.8%. Sequencing used blood. The origin of this receptor is a girl aged 10-17 years with multiple sclerosis. The rearrangement links TRBV29-1 to TRBJ1-2, with unresolved D. The CDR3 protein is CSAGIPRDYGYTF. CDR3 bases: TGCAGCGCCGGGATCCCGCGAGACTATGGCTACACCTTC.